These 16 T cell receptor beta chains were sequenced from one sample in a study of T cell changes during pregnancy in multiple sclerosis. The repertoire was sequenced with immunoSEQ multiplex PCR; TCRdb's copy has only in-frame clones and lacks some. The sample lists about 100,000 clones, 92% occurring once. The sample was peripheral blood, taken after pregnancy. The origin of the receptors is a female donor with multiple sclerosis, enrolled in a pregnancy study.

The chain has TRBV5-4 and TRBJ1-4, with 7 bases matching TRBD1. This CDR3 spans 18 amino acids. The germline V gene encodes CDR1 SGHNT and CDR2 YYREEE (reference sequence). V shed 1 base and J 0 bases; nucleotides not matched to a gene: 9. The CDR3 nucleotides are TGTGCCAGCAGCTTGATGTCCGGGACAGACTCAACTAATGAAAAACTGTTTTTT. Its translation: CASSLMSGTDSTNEKLFF.

This sequence joins TRBV19 and TRBJ1-3; possible D gene TRBD1, 6 bases. Germline CDR1 reads LNHDA; CDR2 reads SQIVND (reference sequence). V shed 5 bases and J shed 0 bases, with 11 bases lying between them. The CDR3 has 15 residues. Here the CDR3 reads CASSARTVSGNTIYF. The CDR3 DNA sequence: TGTGCCAGTAGTGCCAGGACAGTCTCTGGAAACACCATATATTTT.

This clone was counted between two and nine times. The chain links TRBV5-8 to TRBJ1-2; 9 bases fit TRBD1. Germline V CDR1 and CDR2: SGHTS, YDEGEE. V dropped 4 bases and J dropped 7; count of bases not matched to a gene: 11. The CDR3 is 15 residues long. Here the CDR3 reads CASSISGTGSFGYTF. CDR3 nucleotides: TGTGCCAGCAGCATATCCGGGACAGGGTCTTTTGGCTACACCTTC.

The chain has TRBV19 and TRBJ1-2; D gene unclear. The germline gives CDR1 LNHDA, CDR2 SQIVND (reference sequence). Trimming stripped 3 bases from V and 3 bases from J, with 14 bases between. There are 15 residues in the CDR3. The CDR3 DNA follows: TGTGCCAGTAGTATGTGGGTCGGGTTTTACTATGGCTACACCTTC. Translating gives CASSMWVGFYYGYTF.

Concerning this clone itself: Compared with germline, one end of the junction differs, possibly owing to a read error. The gene calls are TRBV13 and TRBJ1-3, with 9 bases identical to TRBD1. Germline CDR1 and CDR2: PRHDT and FYEKMQ (reference sequence). This CDR3 has 14 amino acids. The CDR3 sequence is CASSLGQGGNTIYF. The CDR3 region has the DNA TGTGCCAGCAGCCTAGGACAGGGGGGAAACACCATATATTTT.

The chain carries TRBV18 and TRBJ1-5, with D possibly matching TRBD1 (5 bases). V lost 1 base, J lost 5 bases, and 9 bases lay in between. Germline values: CDR1 KGHSH, CDR2 LQKENI. This CDR3 region has 14 residues. The chain's CDR3 is CASSPQVGDQPQHF. The CDR3 nucleotides are TGTGCCAGCTCACCACAAGTAGGGGATCAGCCCCAGCATTTT.

The chain couples TRBV27 to TRBJ2-7; possibly TRBD2 for D (5 bases). This CDR3 contains 14 residues. Per the germline V gene, CDR1 is MNHEY and CDR2 is SMNVEV (reference sequence). The V end lost 2 bases, the J end lost 2 bases, and 10 bases lay between the germline ends. CDR3 region: CASSLSGPTYEQYF. The CDR3 DNA reads TGTGCCAGCAGTTTAAGCGGTCCAACCTACGAGCAGTACTTC.

The rearrangement links TRBV7-3 to TRBJ2-5; TRBD2 aligns across 10 bases. With V trimmed by 5 bases and J by 2 bases, 5 bases remained unmatched. Germline values: CDR1 SGHTA, CDR2 FQGTGA. The length of the CDR3 is 15 residues. CDR3 in amino acids: CASSPISGGQETQYF. The CDR3 nucleotides read TGTGCCAGCAGCCCAATTAGCGGGGGGCAAGAGACCCAGTACTTC.

The J gene is TRBJ1-5, the V gene TRBV10-3; TRBD1 is a possible D gene (5 bases). The CDR3 is 16 residues long. Germline V gene lookup returns CDR1 ENHRY and CDR2 SYGVKD. The V end was cut by 4 bases, the J end by 6 bases, with 19 bases between. The CDR3 spells CAISVRGGQGRQPQHF. The CDR3 nucleotides read TGTGCCATCAGTGTTAGGGGAGGGCAGGGACGTCAGCCCCAGCATTTT.

The chain is built from TRBV7-6 and TRBJ1-1; 8 bases map to TRBD1. The germline gives CDR1 SGHVS, CDR2 FNYEAQ. With V trimmed by 2 bases and J by 5 bases, 7 bases remained unmatched. The CDR3 runs to 15 residues. CDR3 residues: CASSLSQGAQTEAFF. CDR3 DNA: TGTGCCAGCAGCTTAAGCCAGGGGGCCCAAACTGAAGCTTTCTTT. The whole variable domain, remainder taken from reference TRBV7-6 and TRBJ1-1, is GAGVSQSPRYKVTKRGQDVALRCDPISGHVSLYWYRQALGQGPEFLTYFNYEAQQDKSGLPNDRFSAERPEGSISTLTIQRTEQRDSAMYRCASSLSQGAQTEAFFGQGTRLTVV.

V and J are TRBV13 and TRBJ1-1; D gene uncertain. V was pared by 0 bases and J by 7 bases, with 6 bases between. Germline CDR1 PRHDT, CDR2 FYEKMQ (reference sequence). CDR3 length equals 12 residues. For the CDR3, the DNA is TGTGCCAGCAGCTTAGGCCACGGTGAAGCTTTCTTT. It specifies CASSLGHGEAFF.

DNA for the CDR3: TGTGCCAGCAGCTTAGGGGACACCCGCTCCTACGAGCAGTACTTC. Translating gives CASSLGDTRSYEQYF. The V and J genes are TRBV7-6 and TRBJ2-7; D is perhaps TRBD1 (6 bases). Trimming removed 1 base at V and 0 bases at J, with 10 bases between. The CDR3 is 15 residues long. CDR1 SGHVS and CDR2 FNYEAQ come from the germline V gene.

The V and J genes are TRBV29-1 and TRBJ1-2; D possibly corresponds to TRBD1 (5 bases). V was shortened by 3 bases and J by 8 bases, with 22 bases between the two germline ends. This CDR3 has 15 residues. From germline, CDR1 is SQVTM and CDR2 ANQGSEA. In nucleotides, the CDR3 is TGCAGCGTTGATCCCGGCCAGGGCGGGAGGAGGGGCTACACCTTC. Translated, it gives CSVDPGQGGRRGYTF.

V and J are TRBV5-6 and TRBJ2-5; weak D call: TRBD2 (6 bases). This CDR3 contains 13 residues. The V gene's germline CDR1 is SGHDT and CDR2 YYEEEE. V was clipped by 0 bases and J by 5 bases, with 8 bases between them. In nucleotides, the CDR3 is TGTGCCAGCAGCTTGGGCGGAGGGGAGACCCAGTACTTC. As protein: CASSLGGGETQYF.

The chain is built from TRBV29-1 and TRBJ2-2; no clear D. Germline assignment: CDR1 SQVTM and CDR2 ANQGSEA. CDR3 length: 14 residues. V was cut by 4 bases and J by 5 bases, with 14 bases left in between. The CDR3 protein is CSVGLGFSTGELFF. CDR3 DNA: TGCAGCGTTGGTTTGGGCTTTTCTACCGGGGAGCTGTTTTTT.

This rearrangement joins TRBV4-3 to TRBJ1-2; tentative D call: TRBD1 (6 bases). This CDR3 has 13 amino acids. Trimming removed 4 bases from V and 7 bases from J, with 13 bases in between. CDR1 is LGHNA, CDR2 YSLEER, per germline. CDR3 sequence (DNA): TGCGCCAGCAGCCGAACGACAGGACTTGGCTACACCTTC. Translating it yields CASSRTTGLGYTF.